These T cell receptor beta chains were read from a single sample in a study of blood T cell repertoires in COVID-19. Clones were read by immunoSEQ multiplex PCR, and TCRdb kept only the in-frame ones, dropping some. The sample records about 130,000 clones, roughly 80% being singletons. The sequenced sample consisted of peripheral blood. These receptors were taken from a woman aged 50 to 65 with acute or convalescent COVID-19. CDR3s include the opening cysteine and the closing phenylalanine or tryptophan. Fields, in order: D gene, J gene, clone size, CDR3 length, V gene, CDR3 DNA, CDR3 protein. D genes are given only for firm matches. Size values are once, few and many counts, or a class for expanded clones, and some rows have none.

D gene: -; J gene: TRBJ1-1; clone size: -; CDR3 length: 13; V gene: TRBV29-1; CDR3 DNA: TGCAGCGTAAGGATGACAGGGAACACTGAAGCTTTCTTT; CDR3 protein: CSVRMTGNTEAFF
D gene: -; J gene: TRBJ1-3; clone size: -; CDR3 length: 13; V gene: TRBV15; CDR3 DNA: TGTGCCACCAGCAGAGATCCAGGAAACACCATATATTTT; CDR3 protein: CATSRDPGNTIYF
D gene: TRBD2; J gene: TRBJ2-1; clone size: -; CDR3 length: 17; V gene: TRBV12-5; CDR3 DNA: TGTGCTAGTGGTTCCGGGTCTAGCGGGGAGACCTACAATGAGCAGTTCTTC; CDR3 protein: CASGSGSSGETYNEQFF
D gene: -; J gene: TRBJ1-2; clone size: -; CDR3 length: 12; V gene: TRBV5-6; CDR3 DNA: TGTGCCAGCAGCACAGACACGGAAGGCTACACCTTC; CDR3 protein: CASSTDTEGYTF
D gene: -; J gene: TRBJ1-1; clone size: once; CDR3 length: 16; V gene: TRBV19; CDR3 DNA: TGTGCCAGTAGTATAATACCAACCCTGGGGGGGACTGAAGCTTTCTTT; CDR3 protein: CASSIIPTLGGTEAFF
D gene: -; J gene: TRBJ2-7; clone size: -; CDR3 length: 11; V gene: TRBV29-1; CDR3 DNA: TGCAGCGTTGTCGGGGGGCGAGAGCAGTACTTC; CDR3 protein: CSVVGGREQYF
D gene: -; J gene: TRBJ2-2; clone size: once; CDR3 length: 14; V gene: TRBV19; CDR3 DNA: TGTGCCAGTAGTATGATGGGGCCAACCGGGGAGCTGTTTTTT; CDR3 protein: CASSMMGPTGELFF
D gene: TRBD1; J gene: TRBJ1-4; clone size: few; CDR3 length: 16; V gene: TRBV5-1; CDR3 DNA: TGCGCCAGCAGCCACGGACAGGGGGCAACTAATGAAAAACTGTTTTTT; CDR3 protein: CASSHGQGATNEKLFF
D gene: -; J gene: TRBJ2-2; clone size: -; CDR3 length: 13; V gene: TRBV4-1; CDR3 DNA: TGCGCCAGCAGCCAAGTTGGAGGCGGGGAGCTGTTTTTT; CDR3 protein: CASSQVGGGELFF
D gene: -; J gene: TRBJ2-2; clone size: -; CDR3 length: 15; V gene: TRBV6-5; CDR3 DNA: TGTGCCAGCAGCGGAGGCGTTTGGTACACCGGGGAGCTGTTTTTT; CDR3 protein: CASSGGVWYTGELFF
D gene: TRBD1; J gene: TRBJ1-4; clone size: few; CDR3 length: 15; V gene: TRBV11-2; CDR3 DNA: TGTGCCAGCAGCCCAGGGACAGGGAGGAGTGAAAAACTGTTTTTT; CDR3 protein: CASSPGTGRSEKLFF
D gene: TRBD1; J gene: TRBJ1-2; clone size: -; CDR3 length: 14; V gene: TRBV30; CDR3 DNA: TGTGCCTGGAGTCCTCCTGGACAGGGCTATGGCTACACCTTC; CDR3 protein: CAWSPPGQGYGYTF
D gene: TRBD2; J gene: TRBJ2-1; clone size: -; CDR3 length: 18; V gene: TRBV7-9; CDR3 DNA: TGTGCCAGCAGCCCTGGGGTAGCGGGGGGGAGCTCCTACAATGAGCAGTTCTTC; CDR3 protein: CASSPGVAGGSSYNEQFF
D gene: TRBD2; J gene: TRBJ2-2; clone size: -; CDR3 length: 16; V gene: TRBV27; CDR3 DNA: TGTGCCAGCAGTATAATGGGGGGGTACGGCACCGGGGAGCTGTTTTTT; CDR3 protein: CASSIMGGYGTGELFF
D gene: TRBD1; J gene: TRBJ2-3; clone size: once; CDR3 length: 15; V gene: TRBV2; CDR3 DNA: TGTGCCAGCAAGCGGGACAGGGGGCAAGCCGATACGCAGTATTTT; CDR3 protein: CASKRDRGQADTQYF
D gene: -; J gene: TRBJ2-3; clone size: -; CDR3 length: 13; V gene: TRBV5-1; CDR3 DNA: TGCGCCAGCAGCTTAGAGAGACAGAGGACGTCGTATTTT; CDR3 protein: CASSLERQRTSYF
D gene: TRBD1; J gene: TRBJ2-4; clone size: -; CDR3 length: 14; V gene: TRBV6-5; CDR3 DNA: TGTGCCACCCAACGGGACAGGGGAGTGAACATTCAGTACTTC; CDR3 protein: CATQRDRGVNIQYF
D gene: TRBD1; J gene: TRBJ2-1; clone size: -; CDR3 length: 16; V gene: TRBV19; CDR3 DNA: TGTGCCAGTAGTATTACCGGGACAGGGCCGTACAATGAGCAGTTCTTC; CDR3 protein: CASSITGTGPYNEQFF
D gene: TRBD1; J gene: TRBJ1-1; clone size: -; CDR3 length: 16; V gene: TRBV18; CDR3 DNA: TGTGCCAGCTCACCCCAGGGACAGGGAGTGAACACTGAAGCTTTCTTT; CDR3 protein: CASSPQGQGVNTEAFF
D gene: -; J gene: TRBJ2-3; clone size: -; CDR3 length: 14; V gene: TRBV24-1; CDR3 DNA: TGTGCCACCGGTGAAGGGGGAAGGGGAGATACGCAGTATTTT; CDR3 protein: CATGEGGRGDTQYF
D gene: TRBD2; J gene: TRBJ2-3; clone size: -; CDR3 length: 16; V gene: TRBV5-1; CDR3 DNA: TGCGCCAGCAGCTTGCGGCCAGCGGGGAGCACAGATACGCAGTATTTT; CDR3 protein: CASSLRPAGSTDTQYF
D gene: TRBD1; J gene: TRBJ1-1; clone size: -; CDR3 length: 13; V gene: TRBV18; CDR3 DNA: TGTGCCAGCTCACGAGACAGGGATATTCCCGCTTTCTTT; CDR3 protein: CASSRDRDIPAFF
D gene: -; J gene: TRBJ2-2; clone size: -; CDR3 length: 16; V gene: TRBV6-5; CDR3 DNA: TGTGCCAGCAGTTACCTAGTCCGTTTGAACACCGGGGAGCTGTTTTTT; CDR3 protein: CASSYLVRLNTGELFF
D gene: -; J gene: TRBJ1-5; clone size: few; CDR3 length: 15; V gene: TRBV6-6; CDR3 DNA: TGTGCCAGCAGTAGTATGGGTCAGGTCAATCAGCCCCAGCATTTT; CDR3 protein: CASSSMGQVNQPQHF
D gene: TRBD2; J gene: TRBJ2-1; clone size: -; CDR3 length: 18; V gene: TRBV6-1; CDR3 DNA: TGTGCCAGCAGTGAAGTCACCGCTTCGCTAGCGGCCTACAATGAGCAGTTCTTC; CDR3 protein: CASSEVTASLAAYNEQFF
D gene: -; J gene: TRBJ1-5; clone size: -; CDR3 length: 14; V gene: TRBV2; CDR3 DNA: TGTGCCAGCAGTGAATGGGGGGGTAATCAGCCCCAGCATTTT; CDR3 protein: CASSEWGGNQPQHF
D gene: TRBD2; J gene: TRBJ2-3; clone size: -; CDR3 length: 16; V gene: TRBV11-3; CDR3 DNA: TGTGCCAGCAGCCCAGGACTAGCGGGGGGGTCAGATACGCAGTATTTT; CDR3 protein: CASSPGLAGGSDTQYF
D gene: -; J gene: TRBJ2-1; clone size: -; CDR3 length: 14; V gene: TRBV6-5; CDR3 DNA: TGTGCCAGCATCCTAGCCGGGTCCTACAATGAGCAGTTCTTC; CDR3 protein: CASILAGSYNEQFF
D gene: TRBD1; J gene: TRBJ1-2; clone size: -; CDR3 length: 13; V gene: TRBV13; CDR3 DNA: TGTGCCAGCAGTCGGGACAGCTTCTATGGCTACACCTTC; CDR3 protein: CASSRDSFYGYTF
D gene: -; J gene: TRBJ2-5; clone size: once; CDR3 length: 14; V gene: TRBV5-1; CDR3 DNA: TGCGCCAGCAGCTTGGGGGCAGCCCAATGGACCCAGTACTTC; CDR3 protein: CASSLGAAQWTQYF
D gene: -; J gene: TRBJ1-5; clone size: -; CDR3 length: 14; V gene: TRBV11-2; CDR3 DNA: TGTGCCAGCAGCCCTAACCGAGGCAATCAGCCCCAGCATTTT; CDR3 protein: CASSPNRGNQPQHF
D gene: TRBD2; J gene: TRBJ2-7; clone size: -; CDR3 length: 14; V gene: TRBV28; CDR3 DNA: TGTGCCAGCAGCGCGGCGGCGGGAGACTACGAGCAGTACTTC; CDR3 protein: CASSAAAGDYEQYF
D gene: TRBD2; J gene: TRBJ2-7; clone size: once; CDR3 length: 18; V gene: TRBV6-2/TRBV6-3; CDR3 DNA: TGTGCCAGCAGTTACGCGACTAGCGGGGGGGCCGATTCGGACGAGCAGTACTTC; CDR3 protein: CASSYATSGGADSDEQYF
D gene: -; J gene: TRBJ1-3; clone size: -; CDR3 length: 16; V gene: TRBV18; CDR3 DNA: TGTGCCAGCTCACCAAACAGGGTGAGCTCTGGAAACACCATATATTTT; CDR3 protein: CASSPNRVSSGNTIYF
D gene: -; J gene: TRBJ1-2; clone size: -; CDR3 length: 13; V gene: TRBV5-5; CDR3 DNA: TGTGCCAGCAGCTTGACAGGGTGGAGTGGCTACACCTTC; CDR3 protein: CASSLTGWSGYTF
D gene: -; J gene: TRBJ1-2; clone size: -; CDR3 length: 17; V gene: TRBV27; CDR3 DNA: TGTGCCAGCAGTTTATCGACTACCGCAGTTTATAACTATGGCTACACCTTC; CDR3 protein: CASSLSTTAVYNYGYTF
D gene: TRBD2; J gene: TRBJ2-2; clone size: -; CDR3 length: 15; V gene: TRBV6-5; CDR3 DNA: TGTGCCAGCAGGCGGGGGGGCCCGGACACCGGGGAGCTGTTTTTT; CDR3 protein: CASRRGGPDTGELFF
D gene: -; J gene: TRBJ1-6; clone size: -; CDR3 length: 11; V gene: TRBV19; CDR3 DNA: TGTGCCAGTAGTGCAGGGAAACTCCTCCACTTT; CDR3 protein: CASSAGKLLHF
D gene: -; J gene: TRBJ2-7; clone size: few; CDR3 length: 12; V gene: TRBV18; CDR3 DNA: TGTGCCAGCTCACGCGTCGGGTACGAGCAGTACTTC; CDR3 protein: CASSRVGYEQYF
D gene: -; J gene: TRBJ1-5; clone size: -; CDR3 length: 13; V gene: TRBV12-3/TRBV12-4; CDR3 DNA: TGTGCCAGCAGTTTCCGAGAGAATCAGCCCCAGCATTTT; CDR3 protein: CASSFRENQPQHF
D gene: TRBD1; J gene: TRBJ2-1; clone size: -; CDR3 length: 11; V gene: TRBV12-3/TRBV12-4; CDR3 DNA: TGTGCCAGCAGTAGAACAGGGGTGAAGTTCTTC; CDR3 protein: CASSRTGVKFF
D gene: -; J gene: TRBJ1-1; clone size: -; CDR3 length: 15; V gene: TRBV28; CDR3 DNA: TGTGCCAGCAGAGCATTAGACACTGCGAACACTGAAGCTTTCTTT; CDR3 protein: CASRALDTANTEAFF
D gene: TRBD1; J gene: TRBJ2-6; clone size: -; CDR3 length: 19; V gene: TRBV4-1; CDR3 DNA: TGCGCCAGCAGCCAAGAGGGATGGGCAGGGGGCACTGGGGCCAACGTCCTGACTTTC; CDR3 protein: CASSQEGWAGGTGANVLTF
D gene: TRBD1; J gene: TRBJ1-6; clone size: -; CDR3 length: 14; V gene: TRBV6-5; CDR3 DNA: TGTGCCAGCATGACAGGGGATAGGTATTCACCCCTCCACTTT; CDR3 protein: CASMTGDRYSPLHF
D gene: TRBD1; J gene: TRBJ1-2; clone size: -; CDR3 length: 15; V gene: TRBV15; CDR3 DNA: TGTGCCACCAGCAGAGATATTCAGGGGGCTTATGGCTACACCTTC; CDR3 protein: CATSRDIQGAYGYTF
D gene: TRBD1; J gene: TRBJ1-1; clone size: -; CDR3 length: 16; V gene: TRBV5-1; CDR3 DNA: TGCGCCAGCAGCCATGGCCGGGACAGGGTTCTTTCAGAGGCTTTCTTT; CDR3 protein: CASSHGRDRVLSEAFF
D gene: -; J gene: TRBJ1-6; clone size: -; CDR3 length: 14; V gene: TRBV6-1; CDR3 DNA: TGTGCCAGCAGTGAAGTTGTTCATCAATCACCCCTCCACTTT; CDR3 protein: CASSEVVHQSPLHF
D gene: TRBD1; J gene: TRBJ1-2; clone size: -; CDR3 length: 13; V gene: TRBV5-1; CDR3 DNA: TGCGCCAGCAGCTTAGGACAGGGTTGGGGCTACACCTTC; CDR3 protein: CASSLGQGWGYTF
D gene: TRBD2; J gene: TRBJ2-3; clone size: few; CDR3 length: 15; V gene: TRBV30; CDR3 DNA: TGTGCCTGGAGTGTTCGGGGGGGCCGCGCAGATACGCAGTATTTT; CDR3 protein: CAWSVRGGRADTQYF
D gene: TRBD1; J gene: TRBJ1-3; clone size: few; CDR3 length: 14; V gene: TRBV6-6; CDR3 DNA: TGTGCCAGCAGTCCTGGACAGGCTGGAAACACCATATATTTT; CDR3 protein: CASSPGQAGNTIYF
D gene: TRBD1; J gene: TRBJ1-4; clone size: few; CDR3 length: 17; V gene: TRBV25-1; CDR3 DNA: TGTGCCAGCAGTGCTAGAACAGGGGGATTGATGGATGAAAAACTGTTTTTT; CDR3 protein: CASSARTGGLMDEKLFF
D gene: TRBD1; J gene: TRBJ1-2; clone size: -; CDR3 length: 13; V gene: TRBV27; CDR3 DNA: TGTGCCAGCAGTTCTGGGACAGACTATGGCTACACCTTC; CDR3 protein: CASSSGTDYGYTF
D gene: -; J gene: TRBJ1-3; clone size: -; CDR3 length: 15; V gene: TRBV28; CDR3 DNA: TGTGCCAGCAGTTCGGAACAGCACTCTGGAAACACCATATATTTT; CDR3 protein: CASSSEQHSGNTIYF
D gene: TRBD1; J gene: TRBJ2-1; clone size: -; CDR3 length: 16; V gene: TRBV5-1; CDR3 DNA: TGCGCCAGCAGCTTGGGGACAGGGGTGGGTTACAATGAGCAGTTCTTC; CDR3 protein: CASSLGTGVGYNEQFF
D gene: TRBD2; J gene: TRBJ2-3; clone size: -; CDR3 length: 15; V gene: TRBV6-5; CDR3 DNA: TGTGCCAGCAGTCCAGCGGGGGGTTCCACAGATACGCAGTATTTT; CDR3 protein: CASSPAGGSTDTQYF